This T cell receptor beta chain originates from a study of memory CD4+ T cells and cytomegalovirus serostatus. In the study's own analysis: Out-of-frame sequences were removed, leaving 2,204,828 distinct TCRbeta sequences. The assay was immunoSEQ multiplex PCR, and TCRdb's table has in-frame clones only and misses some. V, J and clone size derive from that table, while D and trimming were established from the DNA sequence. Seen here are under 100,000 clones, 80% observed once, and the top ten hold roughly 0.79%. Single viable CD3+CD4+CD8-CD45RO+ cells were sorted as the memory CD4+ T cells. The material sequenced was memory CD4+ T cells from blood. The origin of this receptor is an adult in good health and CMV-seronegative.

DNA of the CDR3: TGTGCCAGCAGCTTAGGACAGGGTTACAACGAGCAGTACTTC. This encodes CASSLGQGYNEQYF. The rearrangement joins TRBV7-9 to TRBJ2-7; the match to TRBD1 covers 7 bases. This CDR3 is 14 amino acids long. The J segment lost 5 bases and the V segment lost 1 base, leaving 5 bases of the junction unmatched. Germline values: CDR1 SEHNR, CDR2 FQNEAQ (reference sequence).